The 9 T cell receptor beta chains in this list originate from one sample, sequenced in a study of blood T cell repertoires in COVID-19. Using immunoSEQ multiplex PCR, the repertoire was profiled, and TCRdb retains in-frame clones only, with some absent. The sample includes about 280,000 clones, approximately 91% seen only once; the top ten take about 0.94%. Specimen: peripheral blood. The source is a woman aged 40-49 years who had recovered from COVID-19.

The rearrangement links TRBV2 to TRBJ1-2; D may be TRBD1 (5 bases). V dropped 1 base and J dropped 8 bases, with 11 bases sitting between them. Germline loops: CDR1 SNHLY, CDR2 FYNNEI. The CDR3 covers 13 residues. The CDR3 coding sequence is TGTGCCAGCAGTGAAGGGCAGGGTGGGGGCTACACCTTC. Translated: CASSEGQGGGYTF.

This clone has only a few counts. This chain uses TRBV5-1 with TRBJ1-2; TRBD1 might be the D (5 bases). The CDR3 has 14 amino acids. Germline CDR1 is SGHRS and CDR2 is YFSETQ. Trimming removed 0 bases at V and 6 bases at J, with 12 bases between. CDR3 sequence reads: CASSLARARDGYTF. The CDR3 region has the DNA TGCGCCAGCAGCTTGGCCCGCGCCAGGGATGGCTACACCTTC.

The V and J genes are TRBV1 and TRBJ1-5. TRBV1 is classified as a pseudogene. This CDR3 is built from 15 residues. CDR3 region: CTSSPSGGGNQPQHF. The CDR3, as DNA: TGCACCAGCAGCCCGTCGGGGGGGGGCAATCAGCCCCAGCATTTT.

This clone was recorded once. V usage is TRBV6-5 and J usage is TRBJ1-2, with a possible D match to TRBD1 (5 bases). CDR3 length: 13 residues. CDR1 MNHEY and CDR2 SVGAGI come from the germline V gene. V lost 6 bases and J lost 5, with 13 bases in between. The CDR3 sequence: CASSPAGFYGYTF. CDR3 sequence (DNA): TGTGCCAGCAGCCCGGCAGGGTTTTATGGCTACACCTTC.

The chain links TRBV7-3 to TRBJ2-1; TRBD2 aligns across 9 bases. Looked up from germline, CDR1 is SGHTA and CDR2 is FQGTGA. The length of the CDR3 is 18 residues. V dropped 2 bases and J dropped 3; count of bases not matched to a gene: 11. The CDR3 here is CASSLLSGGLAGYNEQFF. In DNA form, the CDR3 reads TGTGCCAGCAGCTTATTGTCGGGGGGACTAGCCGGCTACAATGAGCAGTTCTTC. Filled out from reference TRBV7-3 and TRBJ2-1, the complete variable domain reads GAGVSQTPSNKVTEKGKYVELRCDPISGHTALYWYRQSLGQGPEFLIYFQGTGAADDSGLPNDRFFAVRPEGSVSTLKIQRTERGDSAVYLCASSLLSGGLAGYNEQFFGPGTRLTVL.

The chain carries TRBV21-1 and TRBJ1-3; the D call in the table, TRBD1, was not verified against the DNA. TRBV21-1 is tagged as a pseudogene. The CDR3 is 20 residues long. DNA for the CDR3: TGTGCCAGCAGCAAAAAGGCTGTGATGGCAGGGGAAGACTCTGGAAACACCATATATTTT. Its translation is CASSKKAVMAGEDSGNTIYF.

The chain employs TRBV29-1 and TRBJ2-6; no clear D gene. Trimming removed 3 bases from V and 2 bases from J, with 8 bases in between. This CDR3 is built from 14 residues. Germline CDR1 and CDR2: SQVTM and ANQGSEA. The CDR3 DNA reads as TGCAGCGTTGAGAGTTCGGCTGGGGCCAACGTCCTGACTTTC. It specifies CSVESSAGANVLTF.

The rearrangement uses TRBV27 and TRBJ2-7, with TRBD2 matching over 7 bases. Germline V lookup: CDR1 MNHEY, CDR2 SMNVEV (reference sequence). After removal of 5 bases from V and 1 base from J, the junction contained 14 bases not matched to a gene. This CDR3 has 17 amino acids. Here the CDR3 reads CASSPRVTLADSYEQYF. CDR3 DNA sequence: TGTGCCAGCAGTCCCCGAGTTACCCTAGCGGATTCCTACGAGCAGTACTTC.

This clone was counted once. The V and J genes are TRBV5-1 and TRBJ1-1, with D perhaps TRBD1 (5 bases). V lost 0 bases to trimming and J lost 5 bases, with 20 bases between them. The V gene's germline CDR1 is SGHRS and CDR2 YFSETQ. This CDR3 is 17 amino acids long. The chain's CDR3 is CASSLGAGSGRGTEAFF. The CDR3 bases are TGCGCCAGCAGCTTGGGGGCCGGATCGGGACGGGGGACTGAAGCTTTCTTT.